Listed below are T cell receptor beta chains from one sample, sequenced in a study of identifying expanded T cells in peripheral blood. Here immunoSEQ multiplex PCR was the method, and the copy in TCRdb shows in-frame clones only, minus some. The sample has approximately 110,000 clones, about 88% seen once. The sequencing input was blood. These TCRs come from a person aged 18 to 75 in good health. CDR3s include the opening cysteine and the closing phenylalanine or tryptophan.

>TRBJ2-2|TRBV5-1
CASSRTSNTGELFF
>TRBJ2-7|TRBV2
CASSELSGGNYEQYF
>TRBJ2-1|TRBV19
CASSPSWDPKDEQFF
>TRBJ1-2|TRBV12-5
CASGLTVNYGYTF
>TRBJ2-7|TRBV7-8
CASSLAGRLSSYEQYF
>TRBJ2-5|TRBV4-3
CASPPGCQETQYF
>TRBJ2-5|TRBV9
CASSAGTKETQYF
>TRBJ2-1|TRBV7-3
CASSEGTGSHEQFF
>TRBJ1-3|TRBV18
CASSPNLEDTIYF
>TRBJ2-5|TRBV2
CASTRTGETQYF
>TRBJ2-7|TRBV15
CATSRDGVGEQYF
>TRBJ2-5|TRBV30
CAWSVGWEETQYF
>TRBJ1-1|TRBV5-4
CASSLGDRGRTEAFF
>TRBJ2-3|TRBV5-4
CASSVGSRTDTQYF
>TRBJ2-3|TRBV7-3
CASSLSPGTSTDTQYF
>TRBJ2-3|TRBV9
CASSDSGRAGDTQYF
>TRBJ1-3|TRBV28
CASSTLTAGSGNTIYF
>TRBJ2-5|TRBV30
CACKRGQETQYF
>TRBJ1-1|TRBV6-4
CASSEAWGAEAFF
>TRBJ1-2|TRBV7-2
CASSRQGDYGYTF
>TRBJ2-5|TRBV10-3
CASGLEETQYF
>TRBJ2-7|TRBV5-1
CASSLGTSAYEQYF
>TRBJ2-3|TRBV14
CASSQQGLAGLLDTQYF
>TRBJ1-5|TRBV19
CASRDREGQPQHF
>TRBJ2-7|TRBV6-6
CASRTGTDYEQYF
>TRBJ1-4|TRBV25-1
CASSLSRGSEKLFF
>TRBJ1-5|TRBV4-3
CASSQGLTENQPQHF
>TRBJ1-4|TRBV7-9
CASSRDEKLFF
>TRBJ1-1|TRBV7-2
CASSPRQGDTEAFF
>TRBJ1-6|TRBV7-2
CASSSTGNSPLHF
>TRBJ2-7|TRBV12-1
CASSPTWSTTYEQYF
>TRBJ2-7|TRBV18
CASSPRSPDTSSYEQYF
>TRBJ1-2|TRBV7-9
CASSVEWHRGLYGYTF
>TRBJ2-7|TRBV19
CYFTDHYEQYF
>TRBJ1-5|TRBV7-9
CASSRTGYGNQPQHF
>TRBJ1-4|TRBV7-9
CASRISTNEKLFF
>TRBJ2-7|TRBV29-1
CSVNIRTAYEQYF
>TRBJ1-2|TRBV5-1
CASSLTDSNYGYTF
>TRBJ1-1|TRBV18
CASSLNSGVTEAFF
>TRBJ1-2|TRBV2
CASRLGQEDYGYTF
>TRBJ2-2|TRBV4-3
CASSRQDNTGELFF
>TRBJ2-7|TRBV28
CASSLAVPYEQYF
>TRBJ2-2|TRBV19
CASSIVARGRHGELFF
>TRBJ2-7|TRBV25-1
CASSTDLQRWGKTYEQYF
>TRBJ2-5|TRBV7-2
CASSALGRETQYF
>TRBJ1-4|TRBV27
CASSFGSTNEKLFF
>TRBJ1-1|TRBV7-2
CASSLNPAAGVGTEAFF
>TRBJ1-2|TRBV5-8
CASSPTGSNYGYTF
>TRBJ1-2|TRBV14
CASRPSGTGVNYGYTF
>TRBJ2-5|TRBV29-1
CSVLLSGIETQYF
>TRBJ2-5|TRBV27
CASSLGLGMAETQYF
>TRBJ2-1|TRBV6-5
CASSYSVGSYNEQFF
>TRBJ2-1|TRBV30
CAWRGLAGGQNEQFF
>TRBJ1-3|TRBV7-8
CASSFSGSGNTIYF
>TRBJ2-7|TRBV14
CASSQGSTYEQYF
>TRBJ2-6|TRBV19
CASTSGASGANVLTF
>TRBJ2-7|TRBV19
CASRPGQGFNEQYF
>TRBJ2-7|TRBV7-9
CASSPGQYEQYF
>TRBJ2-1|TRBV5-1
CASRRANNEQFF
>TRBJ2-5|TRBV6-5
CASSTEGGGETQYF